This T cell receptor beta chain was observed in a study of T-cell memory formation after mild COVID-19. Whole-study context: TCR clusters mostly belonged to single donors. Study-wide points: Later expanders leaned toward CD4+, whereas clones contracting from day 15 to 85 were balanced CD4/CD8.

About this clonotype itself: The antigen remains unidentified.

TCRdb reanalysed the 5' RACE reads using MiXCR and keeps one entry per CDR3 protein. Of 550,000 to 600,000 distinct CDR3 sequences listed, roughly 21% are singletons. From germline, CDR1 is DFQATT and CDR2 SNEGSKA (reference sequence). This CDR3 has 13 amino acids. The V gene end was trimmed by 6 bases and the J gene end by 0 bases; junction bases not matched to a gene: 3. Sample: PBMCs or a T cell subset sorted from them (not recorded which). This clonotype was sampled from an adult woman who had mild COVID-19 (a few samples of this study predate the infection). Cell type and time point are not known. The chain employs TRBV20-1 and TRBJ2-3; 7 bases are shared with TRBD2. CDR3 region: CSALAASTDTQYF. As DNA, the CDR3 is TGCAGTGCCCTAGCGGCTAGCACAGATACGCAGTATTTT.